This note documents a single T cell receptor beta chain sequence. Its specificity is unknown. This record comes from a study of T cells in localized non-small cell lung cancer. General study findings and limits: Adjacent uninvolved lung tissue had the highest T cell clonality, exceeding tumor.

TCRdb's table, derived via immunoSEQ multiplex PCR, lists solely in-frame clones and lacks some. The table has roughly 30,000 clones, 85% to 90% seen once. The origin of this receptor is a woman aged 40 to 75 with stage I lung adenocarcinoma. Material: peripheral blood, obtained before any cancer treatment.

The CDR3 reads CASSLRQGIRNEQFF. As DNA, the CDR3 is TGTGCCAGCAGCTTAAGACAGGGGATACGCAATGAGCAGTTCTTC. The chain couples TRBV7-3 to TRBJ2-1; 8 positions agree with TRBD1. The junction had 5 bases not matched to a gene; V was cut back by 1 base and J by 6 bases. The CDR3 runs 15 residues. Germline V CDR1 and CDR2: SGHTA, FQGTGA.